The 21 T cell receptor beta chains listed next were all sequenced from one sample in a study of molecular identifiers for immune sequencing clone quantification. TCRdb passed the PCR reads through MiXCR, listing each CDR3 protein once. The sample holds about 640,000 distinct CDR3 sequences, less than 20% seen once. Sequenced: naive CD8+ T cells from blood, with Jurkat cell RNA spiked in. Subset of the sample: FACS-sorted CD8+CD4-CCR7+CD45RA+ naive T cells. These receptors all stem from a human donor in good health. Some libraries in this study had Jurkat cell RNA spiked in.

CDR3 residues: CASSVRGGTNEKLFF. The CDR3 DNA reads TGCGCCAGCAGTGTTCGGGGAGGGACTAATGAAAAACTGTTTTTT. The chain combines TRBV10-2 with TRBJ1-4; no clear D. Trimming removed 4 bases at V and 2 bases at J, with 11 bases between. The CDR3 has 15 amino acids. Germline V CDR1 and CDR2: WSHSY, SAAADI.

To note about this clonotype: The conserved final phenylalanine or tryptophan is absent from the CDR3, which likely points to a read error. This chain links TRBV29-1 with TRBJ1-5; D remains ambiguous. The germline CDR1 and CDR2 sequences are SQVTM and ANQGSEA. The CDR3 spans 14 residues. CDR3 loop: CGVGVGDSNQPQHL. The CDR3 DNA reads TGCGGCGTCGGAGTAGGAGATAGCAATCAGCCCCAGCATCTT.

This clonotype was detected ten times or more. The CDR3 nucleotides are TGCAGTGCTAGAGACCCGGGGGAGGCGATTCAGCCCCAGCATTTT. Its protein product is CSARDPGEAIQPQHF. The rearrangement uses TRBV20-1 and TRBJ1-5; D is perhaps TRBD1 (5 bases). The CDR3 has 15 residues. Deletions cut 0 bases from V and 6 bases from J, with 15 bases between. Germline values: CDR1 DFQATT, CDR2 SNEGSKA (reference sequence).

This clonotype was observed many times. This chain joins TRBV4-1 and TRBJ2-2; D possibly corresponds to TRBD1 (6 bases). The CDR3 covers 20 residues. In germline, CDR1 is MGHRA, CDR2 YSYEKL. Trimming removed 4 bases from V and 3 bases from J, with 27 bases in between. The CDR3 reads CASSLLVPGQGMYHTGELFF. DNA for the CDR3: TGCGCCAGCAGCCTCCTCGTACCGGGGCAGGGGATGTATCACACCGGGGAGCTGTTTTTT.

This clonotype came up a few times. V and J are TRBV4-1 and TRBJ2-2, with 12 positions matching TRBD2. Germline V lookup: CDR1 MGHRA, CDR2 YSYEKL. The J segment lost 7 bases and the V segment lost 0 bases, leaving 12 bases of the junction unmatched. The length of the CDR3 is 19 residues. In DNA, the CDR3 is TGCGCCAGCAGCCAAGACTCCAGGGGGGGGACTAGCGGGCACGGGGAGCTGTTTTTT. Its translation is CASSQDSRGGTSGHGELFF.

This clonotype was recorded many times. The CDR3 bases are TGTGCCAGCAGTCCCCTCCCTGGGGCCAACGTCCTGACTTTC. It is translated as CASSPLPGANVLTF. The V gene is TRBV27, the J gene TRBJ2-6; no reliable D call. The germline V and J ends were trimmed by 5 bases and 2 bases, with 7 bases remaining between them. Germline CDR1 and CDR2: MNHEY and SMNVEV (reference sequence). CDR3 size: 14 residues.

This sequence joins TRBV27 and TRBJ2-5, with a tentative D call TRBD2 (5 bases). Between the trimmed V and J ends, which lost 2 bases and 4 bases, there was a span of 20 bases. Germline CDR1 and CDR2: MNHEY and SMNVEV (reference sequence). CDR3 size: 17 residues. CDR3 DNA sequence: TGTGCCAGCAGTTTAATCCCTCATGAGCGGCGCGGAGAGACCCAGTACTTC. As protein: CASSLIPHERRGETQYF.

The chain combines TRBV19 with TRBJ1-5; 8 nucleotides line up with TRBD1. The CDR3 loop spans 16 amino acids. Germline V gene lookup returns CDR1 LNHDA and CDR2 SQIVND (reference sequence). The V gene end was trimmed by 2 bases and the J gene end by 6 bases; junction bases not matched to a gene: 9. The CDR3 is CASSIQGAQGFQPQHF. CDR3 nucleotides: TGTGCCAGTAGTATACAGGGGGCGCAGGGATTTCAGCCCCAGCATTTT.

There are many counts of this clonotype. The chain links TRBV27 to TRBJ1-1, with D tentatively TRBD1 (5 bases). Germline V gene sequence: CDR1 MNHEY, CDR2 SMNVEV (reference sequence). With 6 bases removed from V and 4 bases from J, the gap between germline ends came to 12 bases. The CDR3 loop spans 13 amino acids. In DNA, the CDR3 is TGTGCCAGCAGGGCCTTGGGACTCACTGAAGCTTTCTTT. This gives the protein CASRALGLTEAFF.

This clonotype was seen once. This CDR3 is missing its conserved last phenylalanine or tryptophan, likely due to a read error. The chain is built from TRBV14 and TRBJ1-1, with a weak D call TRBD1 (6 bases). The CDR3 is 15 residues long. V dropped 3 bases and J dropped 0 bases, with 11 bases sitting between them. CDR1 and CDR2 from the germline V gene are SGHDN and FVKESK. The CDR3 nucleotides are TGTGCCAGCAGCCACCTCAGGGGTATGAACACTGAAGCTTTCCTT. Its protein product is CASSHLRGMNTEAFL.

This clonotype was detected many times. The chain combines TRBV7-9 with TRBJ2-5; TRBD2 matches 12 bases. The CDR3 has 15 residues. Germline values: CDR1 SEHNR, CDR2 FQNEAQ (reference sequence). J gave up 4 bases and V 5 bases, and 5 bases lay outside the gene matches. The CDR3 DNA sequence: TGTGCCAGCAGCCCGACTAGCGGGAGTTTAGAGACCCAGTACTTC. Residues: CASSPTSGSLETQYF.

This clonotype was counted only a few times. The rearrangement joins TRBV24-1 to TRBJ2-1; 9 bases fit TRBD1. Trimming took 9 bases from V and 3 from J; bases not matched to a gene: 11. Germline V lookup: CDR1 KGHDR, CDR2 SFDVKD. The CDR3 has 16 amino acids. As DNA, the CDR3 is TGTGCCACCGGGACAGGGAAAATGCGAAACTACAATGAGCAGTTCTTC. Amino acids: CATGTGKMRNYNEQFF.

This clonotype occurred a few times. The V call is TRBV27, the J call TRBJ1-5, with D tentatively TRBD1 (5 bases). The CDR3 is made up of 14 amino acids. Germline CDR1 and CDR2: MNHEY and SMNVEV (reference sequence). Trimming pared 7 bases from V and 3 bases from J, leaving 13 bases between. The CDR3 sequence is CASNRSGPNQPQHF. The CDR3 region has the DNA TGTGCCAGCAATAGATCAGGGCCCAATCAGCCCCAGCATTTT.

This clonotype was recorded many times. The gene calls are TRBV20-1 and TRBJ2-5; 9 bases are a match to TRBD1. In germline, CDR1 is DFQATT, CDR2 SNEGSKA (reference sequence). V lost 4 bases to trimming and J lost 5 bases; unmatched junction nucleotides: 11. This CDR3 is built from 15 residues. For the CDR3, the DNA is TGCAGTGCTACGGGCGGGACAGGGTTGGCCGAGACCCAGTACTTC. Its protein is CSATGGTGLAETQYF.

In its sample, this clonotype was seen many times. One end of the junction varies from germline; a read error may be responsible. The rearrangement joins TRBV4-2 to TRBJ2-1; 8 bases are a match to TRBD2. The CDR3 has 16 residues. Germline assignment: CDR1 LGHNA and CDR2 YNFKEQ. As DNA, the CDR3 is TGCGCCAGCAGCCAAGATCTACTAGCGGCTTACAATGAGCAGTTCTTC. Its protein is CASSQDLLAAYNEQFF.

This clonotype was detected only a few times. The chain combines TRBV4-1 with TRBJ2-1; a possible D gene is TRBD1 (6 bases). The germline V gene encodes CDR1 MGHRA and CDR2 YSYEKL. CDR3 length: 14 residues. V was trimmed by 2 bases and J by 7 bases, leaving 12 bases between them. In DNA form, the CDR3 reads TGCGCCAGCAGCCAAATCCCGGGACAAAATGAGCAGTTCTTC. Protein: CASSQIPGQNEQFF.

This clonotype was seen a handful of times. A read error may be the cause here, since a much bigger clone is one base away. The chain is built from TRBV4-1 and TRBJ2-7, with D possibly being TRBD1 (6 bases). V was cut by 1 base and J by 0 bases, with 7 bases left in between. The CDR3 consists of 14 residues. The germline gives CDR1 MGHRA, CDR2 YSYEKL. The CDR3 here is CASSQADSSYEQYF. The CDR3 DNA follows: TGCGCCAGCAGCCAAGCGGACAGCTCCTACGAGCAGTACTTC.

Many counts were recorded for this clonotype. This rearrangement joins TRBV9 to TRBJ2-3; the D gene is possibly TRBD1 (6 bases). This CDR3 has 14 amino acids. Trimming stripped 1 base from V and 5 bases from J, with 11 bases between. CDR1 SGDLS and CDR2 YYNGEE come from the germline V gene. CDR3 nucleotide sequence: TGTGCCAGCAGCGTATGGGGGCCGGGAGATACGCAGTATTTT. Residues: CASSVWGPGDTQYF.

The table lists this clonotype with many counts. The CDR3 sequence: CSAMGVPSQMNTEAFF. The CDR3, as DNA: TGCAGTGCTATGGGGGTTCCTAGCCAAATGAACACTGAAGCTTTCTTT. The gene calls are TRBV20-1 and TRBJ1-1, with TRBD1 as a possible D gene (5 bases). This CDR3 has 16 residues. CDR1 is DFQATT, CDR2 SNEGSKA, per germline (reference sequence). The V end was cut by 4 bases, the J end by 0 bases, with 18 bases between.

This clonotype occurred many times. The chain couples TRBV12-3 or TRBV12-4 to TRBJ1-1, with a tentative D call TRBD1 (6 bases). Trimming took 6 bases from V and 8 from J, leaving 19 bases between them. The CDR3 sequence is 14 residues long. Written as DNA, the CDR3 is TGTGCCAGCAGCTATCAACCCGGGGGGGGCGAAGCTTTCTTT. Translated, it gives CASSYQPGGGEAFF.

As concerns this clonotype: Given a much more abundant clone one base away, this may be a read error. The rearrangement uses TRBV4-1 and TRBJ2-7, with D possibly matching TRBD2 (6 bases). The V gene lost 5 bases and the J gene lost 5 bases, with 16 bases spanning the gap. The length of the CDR3 is 14 residues. Per the germline V gene, CDR1 is MGHRA and CDR2 is YSYEKL. The CDR3 here is CASSDVGGADEQYF. In DNA form, the CDR3 reads TGCGCCAGCAGCGACGTTGGAGGGGCTGACGAGCAGTACTTC.